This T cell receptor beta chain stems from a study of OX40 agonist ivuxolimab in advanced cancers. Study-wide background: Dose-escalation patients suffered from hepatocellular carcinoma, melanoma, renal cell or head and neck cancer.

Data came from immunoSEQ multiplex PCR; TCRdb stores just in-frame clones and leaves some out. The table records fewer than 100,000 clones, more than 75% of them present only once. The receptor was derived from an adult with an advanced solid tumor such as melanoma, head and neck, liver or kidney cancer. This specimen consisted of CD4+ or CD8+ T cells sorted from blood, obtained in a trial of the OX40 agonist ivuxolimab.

The CDR3, as DNA: TGCGCCAGCAGTGGGTTTAGAAGCGGGAGATACACAGATACGCAGTATTTT. Amino acids: CASSGFRSGRYTDTQYF. The chain has TRBV10-2 and TRBJ2-3; 8 bases agree with TRBD2. The CDR3 loop spans 17 amino acids. V lost 4 bases to trimming and J lost 2 bases; unmatched junction nucleotides: 11. The germline V gene encodes CDR1 WSHSY and CDR2 SAAADI.